This record looks at one T cell receptor (beta chain) sequence and its context. It lacks a known antigen. The sample holds no much larger clone one base away, and base qualities are not on file. The library relied on the immunoSEQ multiplex PCR assay. For the multiplex PCR, a mixture combining 60 forward primers for TCR Vbeta segments and 13 reverse primers for TCR Jbeta segments was used. Amplification of the CDR3 region of rearranged TCR beta genes was performed with a multiplex PCR assay on genomic DNA. Amplified TCR beta libraries were sequenced as 87-base-pair reads on the Illumina HiSeq System. The published analysis was carried out like this. In a later analysis, around 80 million unique TCR beta chains were counted across the roughly 610 repertoires, and about 9.9 million of these chains were shared by at least two donors. Raw reads were error-corrected and collapsed into unique sequences with a nearest-neighbor algorithm that merged closely related sequences to remove PCR and sequencing errors. CDR3 sequences were aligned to IMGT reference sequences to assign V, D and J gene segments. Each retained sequence needed at least a six-nucleotide match to both a V gene segment and a J gene segment. Rearrangements were called productive when the CDR3 lacked stop codons and stayed in frame with V and J; all others were non-productive. CDR3 was defined according to IMGT convention as the region running from the second conserved V-encoded cysteine to the conserved J-encoded phenylalanine. The earlier analysis of more than 450 of the donors excluded sequences that lacked an unambiguous match to a single V gene segment. In an earlier analysis of some 590 of the donors, V segments were called functional above 56.7% productive rearrangements and were called segregating when the between-donor standard deviation exceeded 5%. A statistical classification framework was developed to diagnose cytomegalovirus status using the catalog of TCR beta chain sequences. In a later analysis, TCR nucleotide sequences were compared against IMGT/GENE-DB human TR gene sequences so that V and J genes could be assigned. The TCRdist pipeline was used in a later analysis to assign CDR3 sequences and most-parsimonious VDJ recombination scenarios. In a later analysis, every TCR beta chain was defined by the combination of its CDR3 amino acid sequence and its V-gene family, and reads without a unique V-gene family were dropped. To address suspected cross-contamination and a sequencing artifact, a later analysis removed 450 to 700 highly shared, low-generation-probability nucleotide sequences. For each public chain, a later analysis derived a clonal expansion index from normalized ranks of inferred template counts within each repertoire. Generation probabilities in a later analysis came from a VDJ recombination model fitted to out-of-frame rearrangements, and those results were checked against IGoR. A later analysis scored TCR-TCR, TCR-HLA and TCR-CMV co-occurrence with hypergeometric tests, applying a repertoire-size bias correction to TCR pairs. A later analysis estimated false discovery rates by permuting HLA or CMV assignments 20 times. A later analysis grouped co-occurring TCRs with DBSCAN, adding TCRdist sequence similarity when clustering within HLA-allele-positive subsets. For co-occurrence clustering, repertoires with fewer than 30,000 or more than 120,000 public chains were excluded, along with several repertoires with anomalous nucleotide sharing. In TCRdb, the immuneACCESS table is reduced to in-frame sequences with V and J assigned. These tables do not hold every clone; where another copy was compared, an unresolved V gene accounts for under half, and the others remain unexplained. The V and J calls and clone size were taken over from that table, and D and trimming were inferred from the DNA. The sample profile shows approximately 170,000 clones; about 62% of them were found once. The ten most abundant clones make up about 3.2% of the sample.

The sample is drawn from a study of cytomegalovirus exposure and HLA in healthy donors (dated by TCRdb to between 2016 and 2019). Background for the entire study: According to an earlier analysis of 550 to 750 of the donors, about 179 million T cells yielded 100 million or so unique TCR beta sequences and 276 Gb of sequence data. To predict cytomegalovirus infection status, the study combined high-throughput TCR immunosequencing, statistical association of individual TCRs with disease status, and machine learning. A later analysis re-analyzed previously published TCR beta repertoires from 666 donors and added high-resolution HLA genotyping to study TCR occurrence patterns. Around 320 gigabases of sequencing data and approximately 84 million unique TCR sequences were included in an early release covering over 600 HLA-typed donors. Rather than drawing on any new phenotypic data, the later analysis identified candidate immune exposures from TCR beta sequences and the way those sequences occurred across donors. Several DR-DQ haplotypes were treated as single units for association and clustering because of strong linkage in the cohort. Using immunosequencing, the study profiled T cell repertoires from around 680 subjects and related those repertoires to cytomegalovirus serostatus. An earlier analysis of 587 of the donors used high-throughput TCR beta sequencing to judge whether each TCR beta V gene segment behaved as functional or pseudogenic. Donor age, sex, ethnicity and CMV serostatus were collected together with the repertoire data. Every discovery cohort repertoire had been produced on one sequencing platform. Among some 410 genotyped donors of the cohort, an average of about 240,000 unique TCR beta nucleotide sequences were sequenced per donor, roughly a sixth of them non-productive. Typing coverage differed by locus: A, B, C, DRB1 and DQB1 were typed in about 620-640 donors, DQA1 in approximately 520, DPA1 in approximately 600, and DPB1 in 450 to 480. The study aimed to test whether cataloging public T cell receptors could reveal signatures of past pathogen exposure. Along with the approximately 700-subject first cohort, a separate validation cohort of 120 different subjects was used. Both class I and class II loci were covered by HLA typing, at four-digit resolution. The genetic ancestry cluster associated with self-reported Caucasian donors included over 65% of the 398 genotyped donors. A later genetic analysis took genome-wide SNP genotypes for about 65% of the 666 donors and used that subset as a discovery cohort.

V and J are trimmed by 3 bases and 2 bases, and the gene matches miss 2 bases of the junction. The CDR3 runs 14 amino acids, cysteine and phenylalanine included. Only the CDR3 DNA is retained, 42 bases long and in frame from the first base. The germline V gene provides CDR1 MRHNA and CDR2 SNTAGT. Overall study results and their limits: Across donors, most TCR sequences were observed very rarely, whereas some public TCRs were present in many individuals. Cytomegalovirus status was reported to be diagnosed by the classifier with high specificity and sensitivity in both the original and validation cohorts. The authors suggested that the approach could potentially be generalized to other disease states and immunological phenotypes. In a later analysis, the rate of TCR association differed among HLA loci, with DRB1 alleles having the most associated TCRs and HLA-C alleles having the fewest. Linkage disequilibrium might explain the correlated functional status among segregating V segments, but an unknown experimental factor could not be excluded. A cluster of highly shared sequence variants was judged likely to represent a technical artifact of the sequencing pipeline. In a later analysis, HLA-associated TCR beta chains were found to be more clonally expanded and to have lower generation probabilities than equally common non-associated chains. In the study, 150 to 200 TCR beta chains were listed as associated with cytomegalovirus. In a later analysis, several top co-occurrence clusters were reported to appear linked to parvovirus B19, influenza, CMV and Epstein-Barr virus. Seventeen rarely observed V segments, including chromosome 9 orphons, were excluded from the earlier analysis of almost 600 of the donors because counts were too low. Roughly uniform sequencing depth across donors was assumed in presence/absence analyses, although this assumption may not hold. In a later genetic analysis, fewer N-insertions in productive TCRs were reported among donors in an Asian-associated ancestry cluster than the roughly 700-donor mean. When HLA alleles, especially DR and DQ, strongly co-occurred, attributing TCR associations to individual alleles was difficult. A further reported finding was that TCR beta sequences accurately predicted the HLA-A and HLA-B alleles for most subjects in the first cohort. Three of the identified cytomegalovirus-associated TCR beta chains were confirmed in vitro to be specific for cytomegalovirus antigens. Some IMGT-functional V segments, including TRBV6-2 and TRBV6-3, could not be distinguished by the 87-base-pair reads and were therefore excluded. According to a later analysis, most CMV-associated TCR beta chains appeared to be HLA-restricted, and the HLA associations seemed to be driven largely by CMV exposure. In an earlier analysis of 587 of the donors, most TCR beta V segments appeared in productive rearrangements about 90% or about 30% of the time, broadly matching IMGT annotations. At a false discovery rate of 0.05, a later analysis linked 16,000 or so TCR beta sequences to specific HLA alleles. Because HLA typing was unavailable for some donors at each locus, only the typed subset was used in association tests. In a later genetic analysis, a missense DCLRE1C variant was associated with V-gene and J-gene trimming of TCR beta chains, and the association was replicated in an independent cohort. The only immune exposure information available for the cohort was CMV serostatus. The cohort was sequenced for TCR beta chains only, and without alpha or paired-chain data the features that could be detected were limited.

In total, roughly 670 healthy bone marrow donors made up the cohort. Cohort members were all nominally healthy when sampled, although unrecorded immune exposures were likely present. The donor was CMV seronegative and was included in the group of about 400 seronegative cohort members. A peripheral blood sample was provided by each donor, and peripheral blood mononuclear cells were used for TCR beta sequencing. Genomic DNA extraction from the blood cell samples was performed with the Qiagen DNeasy Blood Extraction Kit. The TCR comes from a man aged 35-49 years in good health and CMV-seronegative. The V and J segments used are TRBV6-4 and TRBJ2-7; 9 of the junction bases match TRBD2. Sequenced sample: PBMCs. The CDR3 has the sequence CASSEIAGAYEQYF. The nucleotides read TGTGCCAGCAGTGAGATAGCGGGGGCCTACGAGCAGTACTTC.